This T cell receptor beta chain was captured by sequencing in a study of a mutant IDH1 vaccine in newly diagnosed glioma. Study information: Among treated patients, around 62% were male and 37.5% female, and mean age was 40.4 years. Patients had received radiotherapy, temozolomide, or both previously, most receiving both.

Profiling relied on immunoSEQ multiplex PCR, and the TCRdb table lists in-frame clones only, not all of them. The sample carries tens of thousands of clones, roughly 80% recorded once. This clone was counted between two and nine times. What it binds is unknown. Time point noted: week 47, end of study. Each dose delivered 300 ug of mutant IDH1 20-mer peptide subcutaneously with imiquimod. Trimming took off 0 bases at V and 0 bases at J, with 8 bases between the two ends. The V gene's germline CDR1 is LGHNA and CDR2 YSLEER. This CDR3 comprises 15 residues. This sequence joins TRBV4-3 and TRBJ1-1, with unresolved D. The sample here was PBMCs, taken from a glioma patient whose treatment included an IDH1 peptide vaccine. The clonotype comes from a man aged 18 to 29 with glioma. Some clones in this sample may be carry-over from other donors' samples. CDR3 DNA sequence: TGCGCCAGCAGCCAAGAGCCCAGGTTGAACACTGAAGCTTTCTTT. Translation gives CASSQEPRLNTEAFF.